Shown below are 9 T cell receptor beta chains from a single sample sequenced in a study of T cell clones after liver transplantation. Repertoires were generated with immunoSEQ multiplex PCR, while TCRdb's copy carries only in-frame clones and drops some. This sample has approximately 22,000 clones; about 94% occur once, and the top ten carry roughly 25%. This sample comprised CD8+ T cells from blood, obtained approximately 25 months after liver transplant. The source is a human patient who received a liver transplant. The T cells may partly be graft donor cells.

The chain joins TRBV7-9 to TRBJ2-3; D is perhaps TRBD2 (7 bases). The CDR3 length is 15 residues. V shed 4 bases and J shed 2 bases, with 13 bases lying between them. The germline CDR1 and CDR2 sequences are SEHNR and FQNEAQ (reference sequence). CDR3 sequence reads: CASSSQGTTTDTQYF. CDR3 sequence (DNA): TGTGCCAGCAGCTCCCAGGGGACTACCACAGATACGCAGTATTTT.

This chain connects TRBV7-3 to TRBJ1-2; the D gene is possibly TRBD1 (6 bases). Per the germline V gene, CDR1 is SGHTA and CDR2 is FQGTGA. Trimming left V 1 base short and J 5 bases short, with 14 bases between. The CDR3 has 15 amino acids. The DNA for the CDR3 is TGTGCCAGCAGCTTAAGCGGTACAGGGATGTATGGCTACACCTTC. Residues: CASSLSGTGMYGYTF.

The chain is built from TRBV19 and TRBJ1-2, with D unresolved. The germline gives CDR1 LNHDA, CDR2 SQIVND (reference sequence). The V end lost 5 bases, the J end lost 8 bases, and 12 bases lay between the germline ends. The CDR3 is 12 residues long. The CDR3 DNA sequence: TGTGCCAGTAGTGGTTGGACGTGGGGCTACACCTTC. Translating it yields CASSGWTWGYTF.

The chain carries TRBV4-1 and TRBJ2-3; 9 bases agree with TRBD1. From germline, CDR1 is MGHRA and CDR2 YSYEKL. The J segment lost 3 bases and the V segment lost 0 bases, leaving 7 bases of the junction unmatched. The CDR3 contains 17 residues. CDR3 sequence (DNA): TGCGCCAGCAGCCAAGATCAAGAGACAGGGGGAACAGATACGCAGTATTTT. This encodes CASSQDQETGGTDTQYF.

This rearrangement joins TRBV5-4 to TRBJ2-3; TRBD2 is a possible D gene (5 bases). The CDR3 sequence is 14 residues long. The V end was cut by 4 bases, the J end by 0 bases, with 9 bases between. Germline V gives CDR1 SGHNT, CDR2 YYREEE (reference sequence). The CDR3 protein is CASSGSWSTDTQYF. CDR3 nucleotides: TGTGCCAGCAGCGGGAGTTGGAGCACAGATACGCAGTATTTT.

The chain joins TRBV11-3 to TRBJ2-5; TRBD1 matches at 8 bases. This CDR3 is 16 amino acids long. Germline loops: CDR1 SGHNT, CDR2 YENEEA. V lost 1 base, J lost 1 base, and 5 bases stayed unmatched. CDR3 in DNA: TGTGCCAGCAGCTTAGGGACAGGGATGGCCCAAGAGACCCAGTACTTC. This codes for CASSLGTGMAQETQYF.

This chain joins TRBV11-2 and TRBJ2-7; D gene unclear. Germline V lookup: CDR1 SGHAT, CDR2 FQNNGV. The CDR3 covers 14 residues. V lost 1 base and J lost 2, with 9 bases in between. Written as DNA, the CDR3 is TGTGCCAGCAGCTTAGTTGGCGGCCCCTACGAGCAGTACTTC. Protein: CASSLVGGPYEQYF.

The chain links TRBV7-9 to TRBJ2-7, with 9 bases identical to TRBD2. Germline V gives CDR1 SEHNR, CDR2 FQNEAQ (reference sequence). With V trimmed by 5 bases and J by 2 bases, 4 bases remained unmatched. This CDR3 has 14 residues. The CDR3 DNA is TGTGCCAGCAGCGCGGGAGGGAACCCCTACGAGCAGTACTTC. Residues: CASSAGGNPYEQYF.

The CDR3 region is CASSPGPRGSTEAFF. CDR3 DNA sequence: TGTGCCAGCAGCCCGGGTCCCCGGGGTAGCACTGAAGCTTTCTTT. The V call is TRBV9, the J call TRBJ1-1; D ambiguous. With 4 bases removed from V and 4 bases from J, the gap between germline ends came to 17 bases. The CDR3 spans 15 residues. Germline-derived CDR1 and CDR2 are SGDLS and YYNGEE. Full variable domain (remainder filled in from reference TRBV9 and TRBJ1-1): DSGVTQTPKHLITATGQRVTLRCSPRSGDLSVYWYQQSLDQGLQFLIQYYNGEERAKGNILERFSAQQFPDLHSELNLSSLELGDSALYFCASSPGPRGSTEAFFGQGTRLTVV.